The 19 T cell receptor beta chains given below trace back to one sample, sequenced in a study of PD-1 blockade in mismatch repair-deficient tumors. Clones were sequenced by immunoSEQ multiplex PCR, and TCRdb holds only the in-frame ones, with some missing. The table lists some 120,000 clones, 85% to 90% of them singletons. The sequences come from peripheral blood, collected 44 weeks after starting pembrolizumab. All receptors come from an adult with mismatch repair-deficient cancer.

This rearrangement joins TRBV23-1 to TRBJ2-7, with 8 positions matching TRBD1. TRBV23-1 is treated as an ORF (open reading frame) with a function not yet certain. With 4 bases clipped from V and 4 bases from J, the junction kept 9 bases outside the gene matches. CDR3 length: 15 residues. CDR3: CASSRPDRAKYEQYF. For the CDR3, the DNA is TGCGCCAGCAGTCGGCCGGACAGGGCAAAGTACGAGCAGTACTTC.

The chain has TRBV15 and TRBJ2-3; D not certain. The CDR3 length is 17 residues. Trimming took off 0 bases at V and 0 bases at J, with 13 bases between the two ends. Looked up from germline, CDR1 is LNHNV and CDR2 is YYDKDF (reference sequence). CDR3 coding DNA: TGTGCCACCAGCAGAGACCATCCCGCGGCTAGCACAGATACGCAGTATTTT. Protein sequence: CATSRDHPAASTDTQYF.

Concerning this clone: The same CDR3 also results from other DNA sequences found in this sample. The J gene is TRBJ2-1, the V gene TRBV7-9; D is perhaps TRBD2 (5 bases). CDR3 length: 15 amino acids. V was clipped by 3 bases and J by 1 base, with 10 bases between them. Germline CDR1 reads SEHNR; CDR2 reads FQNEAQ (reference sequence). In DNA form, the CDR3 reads TGTGCCAGCAGCTTGAGCGGAGCATCCTACAATGAGCAGTTCTTC. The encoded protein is CASSLSGASYNEQFF.

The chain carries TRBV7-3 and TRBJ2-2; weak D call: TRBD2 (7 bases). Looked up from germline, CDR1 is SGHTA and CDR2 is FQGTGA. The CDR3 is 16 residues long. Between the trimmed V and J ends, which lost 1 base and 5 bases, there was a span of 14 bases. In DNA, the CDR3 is TGTGCCAGCAGCTTAAACGGGGGGCAAAGGACCGGGGAGCTGTTTTTT. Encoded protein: CASSLNGGQRTGELFF.

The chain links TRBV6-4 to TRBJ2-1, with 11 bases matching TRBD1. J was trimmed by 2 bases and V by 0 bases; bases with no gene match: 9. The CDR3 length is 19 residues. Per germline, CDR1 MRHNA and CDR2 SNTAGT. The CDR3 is CASSDSRTGGHLTYNEQFF. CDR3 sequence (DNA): TGTGCCAGCAGTGACTCCAGGACAGGGGGCCATCTAACCTACAATGAGCAGTTCTTC.

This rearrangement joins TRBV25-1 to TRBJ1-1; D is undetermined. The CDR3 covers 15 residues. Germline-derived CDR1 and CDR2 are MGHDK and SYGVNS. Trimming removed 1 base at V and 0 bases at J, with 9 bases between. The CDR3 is CASSESGVLNTEAFF. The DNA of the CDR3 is TGTGCCAGCAGTGAATCTGGGGTCTTGAACACTGAAGCTTTCTTT.

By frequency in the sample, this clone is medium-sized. The CDR3 DNA reads as TGTGCCAGCAGTGGGACTAGCGACGTTGACACCGGGGAGCTGTTTTTT. Its protein product is CASSGTSDVDTGELFF. V is TRBV28 and J is TRBJ2-2; 10 bases are shared with TRBD2. This CDR3 comprises 16 residues. Germline loops: CDR1 MDHEN, CDR2 SYDVKM. J lost 3 bases, V lost 5 bases, and 6 bases had no gene match.

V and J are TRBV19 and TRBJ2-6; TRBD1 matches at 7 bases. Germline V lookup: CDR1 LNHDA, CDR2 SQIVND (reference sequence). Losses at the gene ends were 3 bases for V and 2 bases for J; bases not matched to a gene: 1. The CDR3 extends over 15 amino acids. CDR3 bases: TGTGCCAGTAGTATTGACAGGGCTGGGGCCAACGTCCTGACTTTC. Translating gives CASSIDRAGANVLTF.

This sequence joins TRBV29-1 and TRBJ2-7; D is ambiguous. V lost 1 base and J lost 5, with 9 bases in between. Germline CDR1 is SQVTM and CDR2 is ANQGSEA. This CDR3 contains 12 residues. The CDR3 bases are TGCAGCGTTGAAGTAGAAGAGAACGAGCAGTACTTC. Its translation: CSVEVEENEQYF.

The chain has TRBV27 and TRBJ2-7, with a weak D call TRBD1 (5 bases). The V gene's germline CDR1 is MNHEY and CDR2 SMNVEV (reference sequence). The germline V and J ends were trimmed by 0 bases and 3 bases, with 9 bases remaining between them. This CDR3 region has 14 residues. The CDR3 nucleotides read TGTGCCAGCAGTTTATCACAGGATTTCTACGAGCAGTACTTC. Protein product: CASSLSQDFYEQYF.

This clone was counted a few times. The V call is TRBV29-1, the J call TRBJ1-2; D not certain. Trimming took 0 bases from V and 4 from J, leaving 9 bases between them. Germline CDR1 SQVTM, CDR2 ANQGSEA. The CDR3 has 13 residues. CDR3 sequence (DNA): TGCAGCGTTGAAGATAGGTCCCTCTATGGCTACACCTTC. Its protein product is CSVEDRSLYGYTF.

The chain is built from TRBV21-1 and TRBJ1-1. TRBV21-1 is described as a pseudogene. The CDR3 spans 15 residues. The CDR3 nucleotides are TGTGCCAGCAGCTCCCTGAACGAACCGAGGACTGAAGCTTTCTTT. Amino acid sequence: CASSSLNEPRTEAFF.

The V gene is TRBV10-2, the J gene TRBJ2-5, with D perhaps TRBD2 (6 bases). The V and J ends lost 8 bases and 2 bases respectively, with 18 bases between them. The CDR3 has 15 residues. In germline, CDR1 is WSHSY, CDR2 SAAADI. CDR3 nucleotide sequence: TGCGCCAGCTTAGGAAAGGGAGGACGGCAAGAGACCCAGTACTTC. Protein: CASLGKGGRQETQYF.

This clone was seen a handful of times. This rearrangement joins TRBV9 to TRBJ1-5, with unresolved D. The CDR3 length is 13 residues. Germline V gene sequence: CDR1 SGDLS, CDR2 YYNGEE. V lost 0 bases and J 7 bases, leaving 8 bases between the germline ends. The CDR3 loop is CASSVDGVQPQHF. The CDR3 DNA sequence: TGTGCCAGCAGCGTAGATGGGGTCCAGCCCCAGCATTTT.

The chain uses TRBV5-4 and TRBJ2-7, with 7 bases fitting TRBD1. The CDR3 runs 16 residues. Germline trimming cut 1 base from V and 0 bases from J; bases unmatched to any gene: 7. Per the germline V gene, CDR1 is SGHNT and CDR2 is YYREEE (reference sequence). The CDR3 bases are TGTGCCAGCAGCTTGTCGGGACAGAGGAGCTCCTACGAGCAGTACTTC. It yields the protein CASSLSGQRSSYEQYF.

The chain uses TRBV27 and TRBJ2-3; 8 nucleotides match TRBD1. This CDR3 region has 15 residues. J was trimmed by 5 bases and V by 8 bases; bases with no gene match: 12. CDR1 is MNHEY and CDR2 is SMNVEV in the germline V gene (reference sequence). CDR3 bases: TGTGCCAGCCGACCCTACGTCAGGGGGCAAGATACGCAGTATTTT. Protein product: CASRPYVRGQDTQYF.

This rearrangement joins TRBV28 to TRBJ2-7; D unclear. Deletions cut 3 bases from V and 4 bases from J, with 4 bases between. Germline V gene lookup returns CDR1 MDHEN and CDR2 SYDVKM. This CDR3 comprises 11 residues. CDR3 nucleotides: TGTGCCAGCAGTTTGGAGTACGAGCAGTACTTC. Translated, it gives CASSLEYEQYF.

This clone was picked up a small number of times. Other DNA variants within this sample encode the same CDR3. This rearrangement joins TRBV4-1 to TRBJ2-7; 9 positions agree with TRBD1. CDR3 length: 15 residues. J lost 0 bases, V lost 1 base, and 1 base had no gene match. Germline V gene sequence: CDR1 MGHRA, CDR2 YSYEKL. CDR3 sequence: CASSQVDRGSYEQYF. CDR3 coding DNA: TGCGCCAGCAGCCAAGTGGACAGGGGCTCCTACGAGCAGTACTTC.

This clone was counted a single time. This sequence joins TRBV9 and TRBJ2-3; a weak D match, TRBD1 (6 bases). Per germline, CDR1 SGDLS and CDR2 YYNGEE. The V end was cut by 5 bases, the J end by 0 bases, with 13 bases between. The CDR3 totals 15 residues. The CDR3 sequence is CASSRTVASTDTQYF. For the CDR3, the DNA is TGTGCCAGCAGTCGGACAGTCGCTAGCACAGATACGCAGTATTTT.